A single T cell receptor (beta chain) is shown here with its context. Its antigen is undetermined. The data belong to a study of vaccination effects on CD4 cells after COVID-19. With the ViraFEST assay, the study expanded antigen-specific CD4+ T cells using viral peptide pools, then sequenced them. After more than 8 days in culture, the CD4+ T cells were isolated. Regarding the study as a whole: Sampling in the study covered few convalescent patients and included no early post-infection timepoints. In the late period after vaccination, infection- and vaccine-induced clones contracted markedly.

Sequencing was performed with immunoSEQ multiplex PCR; in TCRdb, only in-frame clones are kept and a portion is missing. The table shows 50,000 to 65,000 clones, with roughly 81% occurring only once. The source is a human donor who received a COVID-19 vaccine. The sequences come from CD4+ T cells from PBMCs cultured with HCoV-229E spike peptides, collected before COVID-19 vaccination.

The CDR3 DNA reads as TGCGCCAGCAGCCGAGACAGGGGAGGCACTGAAGCTTTCTTT. Protein sequence: CASSRDRGGTEAFF. J is TRBJ1-1 and V is TRBV4-1, with TRBD1 matching 8 bases. This CDR3 contains 14 residues. CDR1 is MGHRA and CDR2 is YSYEKL in the germline V gene. The V and J ends lost 4 bases and 4 bases, in that order; junction bases with no gene match: 5.